This is a list of T cell receptor beta chains from one sample in a study of T-cell reconstitution after alpha-beta-depleted transplantation in children. TCRdb processed the PCR reads anew with MiXCR; each CDR3 protein has one entry. The sample holds 250,000 to 400,000 distinct CDR3 sequences, approximately 20% seen once. Sample: PBMCs, mostly from graft donor cells, taken 180 days after TCRalphabeta/CD19-depleted stem cell transplant. The receptors derive from a male patient aged 10-17 years who had a stem cell transplant for acute lymphoblastic leukemia, so the T cells may come from the graft donor. The CDR3 runs from the conserved cysteine through the conserved F or W. The order of the fields is J gene, V gene, D gene, clone size, CDR3 DNA, CDR3 protein. D genes are given only for firm matches. Not every row has a clone size; where given, it reads once, few, many or a size class.

j_call: TRBJ2-2; v_call: TRBV15; d_call: TRBD1; clone_size: -; cdr3_nt: TGTGCCACCAGCAGCGCGCCGGGACAGGGGGCTGGGAGCACCGGGGAGCTGTTTTTT; cdr3_aa: CATSSAPGQGAGSTGELFF
j_call: TRBJ1-2; v_call: TRBV20-1; d_call: -; clone_size: few; cdr3_nt: TGCAGTACGGGGATGGGCGGAGCTAACTATGGCTACACCTTC; cdr3_aa: CSTGMGGANYGYTF
j_call: TRBJ2-5; v_call: TRBV7-8; d_call: -; clone_size: few; cdr3_nt: TGTGCCAGCAGCTTAGACCCTAAGCGGACCCAGTACTTC; cdr3_aa: CASSLDPKRTQYF
j_call: TRBJ1-1; v_call: TRBV7-3; d_call: TRBD1; clone_size: -; cdr3_nt: TGTGCCAGCAGCACACAGGGGGAAGGAACTGAAGCTTTCTTT; cdr3_aa: CASSTQGEGTEAFF
j_call: TRBJ2-1; v_call: TRBV5-1; d_call: TRBD2; clone_size: -; cdr3_nt: TGCGCCAGCAGCTCCGTAGCGGGAGTGGGCAATGAGCAGTTCTTC; cdr3_aa: CASSSVAGVGNEQFF
j_call: TRBJ1-5; v_call: TRBV20-1; d_call: -; clone_size: few; cdr3_nt: TGCAGTGCCCTAATGACTTGGACCGAAAGCAATCAGCCCCAGCATTTT; cdr3_aa: CSALMTWTESNQPQHF
j_call: TRBJ2-5; v_call: TRBV7-3; d_call: -; clone_size: -; cdr3_nt: TGTGCCAGCAGCATAGGGCAGGGGGAGACCCAGTACTTC; cdr3_aa: CASSIGQGETQYF
j_call: TRBJ2-6; v_call: TRBV5-1; d_call: -; clone_size: -; cdr3_nt: TGCGCCAGCAGCTCCCAATCTGGGGCCAACGTCCTGACTTTC; cdr3_aa: CASSSQSGANVLTF
j_call: TRBJ2-1; v_call: TRBV3-1; d_call: -; clone_size: few; cdr3_nt: TGTGCCAGCAGCCAAGCTCGGACTCTAGGCCACAATGAGCAGTTCTTC; cdr3_aa: CASSQARTLGHNEQFF
j_call: TRBJ1-5; v_call: TRBV6-2/TRBV6-3; d_call: -; clone_size: -; cdr3_nt: TGTGCCAGCAGTTACTCGAGGGCAGCCCGGGGCCCTTATAGCAATCAGCCCCAGCATTTT; cdr3_aa: CASSYSRAARGPYSNQPQHF
j_call: TRBJ2-3; v_call: TRBV12-3/TRBV12-4; d_call: -; clone_size: few; cdr3_nt: TGTGCCAGCAGCCCCGATCACAGGGTCACAGATACGCAGTATTTT; cdr3_aa: CASSPDHRVTDTQYF
j_call: TRBJ2-6; v_call: TRBV4-1; d_call: -; clone_size: few; cdr3_nt: TGCGCCAGCAGCCAAGAGGCGGTCGCTGGGGCCAACGTCCTGACTTTC; cdr3_aa: CASSQEAVAGANVLTF
j_call: TRBJ1-1; v_call: TRBV7-3; d_call: TRBD1; clone_size: -; cdr3_nt: TGTGCCAGCAGCTTATCAGGGGGTGAAGCTTTCTTT; cdr3_aa: CASSLSGGEAFF
j_call: TRBJ2-4; v_call: TRBV20-1; d_call: -; clone_size: -; cdr3_nt: TGCAGTGCTCCCGATGGGGGGAGTCAAAACATTCAGTACTTC; cdr3_aa: CSAPDGGSQNIQYF
j_call: TRBJ2-2; v_call: TRBV12-3/TRBV12-4; d_call: -; clone_size: -; cdr3_nt: TGTGCCAGCAGACCCAGAGTTATGTTAGTCACCGGGGAGCTGTTTTTT; cdr3_aa: CASRPRVMLVTGELFF
j_call: TRBJ2-2; v_call: TRBV5-1; d_call: TRBD2; clone_size: -; cdr3_nt: TGCGCCAGCAGCTTGCCTAGCGGGAGCACCGGGGAGCTGTTTTTT; cdr3_aa: CASSLPSGSTGELFF
j_call: TRBJ2-7; v_call: TRBV6-5; d_call: TRBD2; clone_size: few; cdr3_nt: TGTGCCAGCAGTTCCTACTCAGCTAGCGGCGCCTACGAGCAGTACTTC; cdr3_aa: CASSSYSASGAYEQYF
j_call: TRBJ2-3; v_call: TRBV11-1; d_call: TRBD2; clone_size: few; cdr3_nt: TGTGCCAGCAGCTCCCGGACTAGGAGGGATACGCAGTATTTT; cdr3_aa: CASSSRTRRDTQYF
j_call: TRBJ2-7; v_call: TRBV27; d_call: -; clone_size: many; cdr3_nt: TGTGCCAGCAGTCCCTACGAGCAGTACTTC; cdr3_aa: CASSPYEQYF
j_call: TRBJ2-2; v_call: TRBV10-3; d_call: -; clone_size: -; cdr3_nt: TGTGCCATCAGTGGCCCCCCGGACTCTAGAAACACCGGGGAGCTGTTTTTT; cdr3_aa: CAISGPPDSRNTGELFF
j_call: TRBJ2-3; v_call: TRBV20-1; d_call: -; clone_size: few; cdr3_nt: TGCAGTGCCGGTAGTTCGCCAGCGGATACGCAGTATTTT; cdr3_aa: CSAGSSPADTQYF
j_call: TRBJ2-1; v_call: TRBV5-1; d_call: -; clone_size: few; cdr3_nt: TGCGCCAGCAGCTTGGCAGCTAGTGAGCAGTTCTTC; cdr3_aa: CASSLAASEQFF
j_call: TRBJ2-3; v_call: TRBV7-2; d_call: -; clone_size: -; cdr3_nt: TGTGCCAGCAGCTTAGGGGCTAGCCGGGCAGATACGCAGTATTTT; cdr3_aa: CASSLGASRADTQYF
j_call: TRBJ2-1; v_call: TRBV6-4; d_call: TRBD2; clone_size: -; cdr3_nt: TGTGCCAGCAGTGCCGGACTAGCGGGAGTCTACAATGAGCAGTTCTTC; cdr3_aa: CASSAGLAGVYNEQFF
j_call: TRBJ1-2; v_call: TRBV20-1; d_call: -; clone_size: few; cdr3_nt: TGCAGTGCTAGAGATGGGGGGAACTATGGCTACACCTTC; cdr3_aa: CSARDGGNYGYTF
j_call: TRBJ1-1; v_call: TRBV12-3/TRBV12-4; d_call: -; clone_size: few; cdr3_nt: TGTGCCAGCAGTCCCCAGACAGCTTTGAACACTGAAGCTTTCTTT; cdr3_aa: CASSPQTALNTEAFF
j_call: TRBJ1-1; v_call: TRBV7-8; d_call: TRBD1; clone_size: few; cdr3_nt: TGTGCCAGCAGCCCGGACAGGGTTAACACTGAAGCTTTCTTT; cdr3_aa: CASSPDRVNTEAFF
j_call: TRBJ2-2; v_call: TRBV24-1; d_call: -; clone_size: many; cdr3_nt: TGTGCCACCAGTGGGAGAGCGGCCTTGAACACCGGGGAGCTGTTTTTT; cdr3_aa: CATSGRAALNTGELFF
j_call: TRBJ2-1; v_call: TRBV5-1; d_call: -; clone_size: -; cdr3_nt: TGCGCCAGCAGCTTGGCTTGGGGGAGAGGCAATGAGCAGTTCTTC; cdr3_aa: CASSLAWGRGNEQFF
j_call: TRBJ2-2; v_call: TRBV11-2; d_call: -; clone_size: -; cdr3_nt: TGTGCCAGCAGCTTAATCTTGGCTAGCGCCAACACCGGGGAGCTGTTTTTT; cdr3_aa: CASSLILASANTGELFF